The entry that follows covers one T cell receptor beta chain sequence. Its antigen is unidentified. The record originates from a study of T cell responses to AZD1222 COVID-19 vaccine. V shed 2 bases and J shed 7 bases, with 13 bases lying between them. The CDR3 runs to 14 residues. Germline V gene lookup returns CDR1 SGDLS and CDR2 YYNGEE. Investigators merged groups given second doses at roughly 4 or roughly 12 weeks. Study conclusions and caveats: Clonal diversity may have been underestimated in mostly white British donors. There were vaccine-associated CD4 TCRs across spike, dominant at 160-218 and 743-854. Repertoire sampling occurred only after the peak T cell response.

Sequencing used immunoSEQ multiplex PCR; TCRdb keeps in-frame clones, though not all of them. The data contain approximately 88,000 clones, less than 95% of them singletons. Source: peripheral blood, taken 28 days after the second AZD1222 dose. The chain is built from TRBV9 and TRBJ1-5; possible D gene TRBD1, 5 bases. The receptor's source is an adult who received the AZD1222 COVID-19 vaccine. The DNA of the CDR3 is TGTGCCAGCAGCGTTCGGAGGGGCCTACAGCCCCAGCATTTT. Amino acids: CASSVRRGLQPQHF.